The 8 T cell receptor beta chains listed next were all sequenced from one sample in a study of shared T cell receptors in the human thymus (dated by TCRdb to the early 2020s). Library preparation employed the immunoSEQ multiplex PCR assay. TCRdb mirrors the immuneACCESS table, restricted to in-frame sequences. Some clones are absent from its copies; in checked studies, under half trace to an unresolved V gene, and the reason for the others is unknown. The sample table holds some 700,000 clones, of which around 87% were seen once. In total, the top ten clones hold 0.008% to 0.011% of the sample. This sample also belongs to another study, concerning human thymus T cells.

Material: thymocytes. The source is a boy younger than two with a congenital heart defect. Donor details come from another sample of the same person, matched by shared clones.

The DNA for the CDR3 is TGCGCCAGCAGCTTCACAGGGGGTGGAGAGACCCAGTACTTC. Translation gives CASSFTGGGETQYF. The chain is built from TRBV5-1 and TRBJ2-5; 8 nucleotides agree with TRBD1. Germline V gives CDR1 SGHRS, CDR2 YFSETQ. The CDR3 is 14 amino acids. Trimming cost V 2 bases and J 4 bases; bases outside gene matches: 4.

The chain employs TRBV2 and TRBJ2-1, with 14 bases identical to TRBD2. Trimming at V came to 6 bases and at J to 9 bases, leaving 19 bases not matched to a gene. The CDR3 has 19 amino acids. Germline CDR1 reads SNHLY; CDR2 reads FYNNEI. CDR3 sequence reads: CASRTRGGKTSGRVIEQFF. CDR3 DNA: TGTGCCAGCAGGACGCGGGGGGGAAAGACTAGCGGGAGGGTGATTGAGCAGTTCTTC.

In DNA form, the CDR3 reads TGTGCCAGCAGTTACCGGACTAGCGGGAGAAGGAATGAGCAGTTCTTC. It encodes CASSYRTSGRRNEQFF. The V call is TRBV6-5, the J call TRBJ2-1; 13 nucleotides line up with TRBD2. Germline CDR1 is MNHEY and CDR2 is SVGAGI. The CDR3 is 16 amino acids. J gave up 7 bases and V 2 bases, and 5 bases lay outside the gene matches.

The CDR3 region is CASSSNRDPNYGYTF. CDR3 bases: TGCGCCAGCAGCTCGAACAGGGACCCTAACTATGGCTACACCTTC. This chain joins TRBV5-1 and TRBJ1-2, with D maybe TRBD1 (6 bases). There are 15 residues in the CDR3. Per germline, CDR1 SGHRS and CDR2 YFSETQ. V was pared by 3 bases and J by 0 bases, with 12 bases between. Filled out from reference TRBV5-1 and TRBJ1-2, the complete variable domain reads KAGVTQTPRYLIKTRGQQVTLSCSPISGHRSVSWYQQTPGQGLQFLFEYFSETQRNKGNFPGRFSGRQFSNSRSEMNVSTLELGDSALYLCASSSNRDPNYGYTFGSGTRLTVV.

V gene TRBV2 combines with J gene TRBJ2-7, with TRBD2 matching 10 bases. The CDR3 is 16 amino acids. V lost 8 bases to trimming and J lost 3 bases; unmatched junction nucleotides: 13. Germline V gives CDR1 SNHLY, CDR2 FYNNEI. CDR3 amino acids: CASRVIVLAGYYEQYF. CDR3 coding DNA: TGTGCCAGCCGCGTAATAGTACTAGCGGGGTACTACGAGCAGTACTTC.

The rearrangement joins TRBV30 to TRBJ2-7; 8 nucleotides agree with TRBD2. Germline CDR1 GTSNPN, CDR2 SVGIG (reference sequence). Losses at the gene ends were 2 bases for V and 3 bases for J; bases not matched to a gene: 3. This CDR3 has 13 residues. CDR3 loop: CAWSRGGRYEQYF. CDR3 nucleotide sequence: TGTGCCTGGAGTCGGGGGGGGCGCTACGAGCAGTACTTC.

This chain joins TRBV11-1 and TRBJ2-5, with TRBD2 identical over 7 bases. Unmatched junction bases numbered 7, after V lost 0 bases and J lost 6 bases. CDR1 is SGHAT, CDR2 FQDESV, per germline (reference sequence). The CDR3 loop spans 15 amino acids. The CDR3 DNA follows: TGTGCCAGCAGCTTAGCGGGAGGGCCGAGAAAGACCCAGTACTTC. Its translation is CASSLAGGPRKTQYF.

This sequence joins TRBV9 and TRBJ2-7; D is possibly TRBD2 (6 bases). This CDR3 comprises 15 residues. CDR1 and CDR2 from the germline V gene are SGDLS and YYNGEE. V lost 3 bases and J 4 bases, leaving 17 bases between the germline ends. The CDR3 is CASSARPSGVYEQYF. DNA of the CDR3: TGTGCCAGCAGCGCTCGACCGTCGGGGGTGTACGAGCAGTACTTC.